The T cell receptor (beta chain) described here comes from a study of blood T cells in healthy people across ages. The germline gives CDR1 LGHDT, CDR2 YNNKEL (reference sequence). Between the trimmed V and J ends, which lost 3 bases and 5 bases, there was a span of 17 bases. CDR3 length: 16 amino acids. The use of a sample-barcoded 5' primer and a J-beta primer mix characterized a second PCR of about 7 to 12 cycles. Via MiXCR, TCRdb re-called the 5' RACE reads, giving one row per CDR3 protein. The table shows over a million distinct CDR3 sequences, with roughly 45% occurring only once. The gene calls are TRBV3-1 and TRBJ2-1; tentatively, D is TRBD2 (6 bases). This TCR was recovered from a woman between 18 and 30 years old in good health. Material: blood. The CDR3: CASSQAMDYGDNEQFF. The CDR3 DNA is TGTGCCAGCAGCCAGGCTATGGACTACGGAGACAATGAGCAGTTCTTC.